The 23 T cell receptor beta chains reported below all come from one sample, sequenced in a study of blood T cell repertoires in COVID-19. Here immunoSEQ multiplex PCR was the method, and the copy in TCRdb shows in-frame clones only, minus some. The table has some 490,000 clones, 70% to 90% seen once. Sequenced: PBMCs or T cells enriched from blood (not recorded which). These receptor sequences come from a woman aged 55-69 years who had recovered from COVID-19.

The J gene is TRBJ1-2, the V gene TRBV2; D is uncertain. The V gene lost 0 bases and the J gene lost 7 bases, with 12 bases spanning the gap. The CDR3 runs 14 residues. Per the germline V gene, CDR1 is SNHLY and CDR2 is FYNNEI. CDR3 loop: CASSEALFLSGYTF. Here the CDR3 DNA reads TGTGCCAGCAGTGAAGCCCTTTTTCTGAGTGGCTACACCTTC. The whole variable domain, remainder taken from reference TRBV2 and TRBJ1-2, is EPEVTQTPSHQVTQMGQEVILRCVPISNHLYFYWYRQILGQKVEFLVSFYNNEISEKSEIFDDQFSVERPDGSNFTLKIRSTKLEDSAMYFCASSEALFLSGYTFGSGTRLTVV.

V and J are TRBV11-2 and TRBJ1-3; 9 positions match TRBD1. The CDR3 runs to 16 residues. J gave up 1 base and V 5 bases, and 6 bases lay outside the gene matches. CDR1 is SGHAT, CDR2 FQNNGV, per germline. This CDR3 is CASSPRTGASGNTIYF. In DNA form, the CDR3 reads TGTGCCAGCAGCCCTCGGACAGGGGCTTCTGGAAACACCATATATTTT.

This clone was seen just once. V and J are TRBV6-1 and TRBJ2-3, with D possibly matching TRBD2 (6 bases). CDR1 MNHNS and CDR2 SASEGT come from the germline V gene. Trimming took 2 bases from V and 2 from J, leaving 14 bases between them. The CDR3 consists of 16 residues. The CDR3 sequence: CASSERLARNTDTQYF. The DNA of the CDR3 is TGTGCCAGCAGTGAACGGCTAGCGCGAAACACAGATACGCAGTATTTT.

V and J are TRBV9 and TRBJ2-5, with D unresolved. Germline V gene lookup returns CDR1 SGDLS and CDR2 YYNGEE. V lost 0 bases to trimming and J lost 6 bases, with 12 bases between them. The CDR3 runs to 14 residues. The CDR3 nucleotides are TGTGCCAGCAGCGTAGATGAGGCGGCAAAGACCCAGTACTTC. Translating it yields CASSVDEAAKTQYF.

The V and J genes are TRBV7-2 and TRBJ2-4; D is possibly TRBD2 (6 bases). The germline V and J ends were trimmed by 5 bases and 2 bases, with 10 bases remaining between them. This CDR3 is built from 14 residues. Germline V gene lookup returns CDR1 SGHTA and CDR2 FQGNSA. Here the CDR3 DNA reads TGTGCCAGCAGCCAAGGAGGGTCCAAAAACATTCAGTACTTC. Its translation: CASSQGGSKNIQYF.

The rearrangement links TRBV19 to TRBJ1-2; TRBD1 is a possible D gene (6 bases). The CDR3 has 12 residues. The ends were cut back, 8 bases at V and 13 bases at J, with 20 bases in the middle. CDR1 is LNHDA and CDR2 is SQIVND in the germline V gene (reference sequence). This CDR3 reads CASGQSVGLVTF. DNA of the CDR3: TGTGCCAGTGGACAGTCCGTCGGTTTAGTCACCTTC.

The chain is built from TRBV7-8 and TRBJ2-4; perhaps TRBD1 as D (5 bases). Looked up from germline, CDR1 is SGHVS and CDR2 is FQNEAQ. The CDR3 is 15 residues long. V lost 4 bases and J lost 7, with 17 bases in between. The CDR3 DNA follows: TGTGCCAGCAGCTGGGGCCCACATCTCGGGAACATTCAGTACTTC. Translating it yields CASSWGPHLGNIQYF.

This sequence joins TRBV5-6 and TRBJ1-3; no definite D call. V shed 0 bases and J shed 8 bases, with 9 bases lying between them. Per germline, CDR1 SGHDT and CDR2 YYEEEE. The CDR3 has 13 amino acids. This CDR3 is CASSLGGVYTIYF. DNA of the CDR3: TGTGCCAGCAGCTTGGGAGGAGTGTACACCATATATTTT.

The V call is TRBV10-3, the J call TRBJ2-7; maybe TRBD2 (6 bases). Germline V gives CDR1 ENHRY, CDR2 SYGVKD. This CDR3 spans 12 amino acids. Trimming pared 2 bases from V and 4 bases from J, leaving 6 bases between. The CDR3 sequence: CAISESGYEQYF. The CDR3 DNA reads TGTGCCATCAGTGAGAGCGGGTACGAGCAGTACTTC.

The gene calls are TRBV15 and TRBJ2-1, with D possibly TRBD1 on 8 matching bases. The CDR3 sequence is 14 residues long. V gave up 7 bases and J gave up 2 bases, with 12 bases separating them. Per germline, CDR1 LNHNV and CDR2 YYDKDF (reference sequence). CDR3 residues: CATNRGGAYNEQFF. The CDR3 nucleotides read TGTGCCACCAACAGGGGGGGGGCCTACAATGAGCAGTTCTTC.

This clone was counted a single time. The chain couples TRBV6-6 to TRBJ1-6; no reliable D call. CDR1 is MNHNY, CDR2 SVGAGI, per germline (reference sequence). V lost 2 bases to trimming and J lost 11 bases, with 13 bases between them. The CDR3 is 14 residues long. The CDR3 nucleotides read TGTGCCAGCAGTTACCTCGATCGGGAAGCACCCCTCCACTTT. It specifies CASSYLDREAPLHF.

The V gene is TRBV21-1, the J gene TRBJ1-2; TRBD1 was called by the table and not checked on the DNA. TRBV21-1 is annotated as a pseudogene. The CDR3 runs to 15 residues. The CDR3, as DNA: TGTGCCAGCAGCAAAGGGACAGCACTTAACTATGGCTACACCTTC. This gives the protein CASSKGTALNYGYTF.

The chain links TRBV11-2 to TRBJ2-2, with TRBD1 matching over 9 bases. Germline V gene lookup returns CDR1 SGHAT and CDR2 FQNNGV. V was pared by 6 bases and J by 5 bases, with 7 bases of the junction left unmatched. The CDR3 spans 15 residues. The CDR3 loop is CASRRQGVSTGELFF. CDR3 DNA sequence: TGTGCCAGCAGAAGACAGGGGGTATCTACCGGGGAGCTGTTTTTT.

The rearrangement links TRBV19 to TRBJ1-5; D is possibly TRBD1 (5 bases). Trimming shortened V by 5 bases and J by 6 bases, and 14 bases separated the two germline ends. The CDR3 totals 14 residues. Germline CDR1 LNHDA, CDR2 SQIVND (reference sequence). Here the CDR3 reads CASSPTRAFQPQHF. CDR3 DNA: TGTGCCAGTAGTCCTACCAGGGCCTTTCAGCCCCAGCATTTT.

CDR3 sequence reads: CASSGGGDTQYF. DNA for the CDR3: TGTGCCAGCAGCGGCGGGGGAGATACGCAGTATTTT. The chain couples TRBV5-4 to TRBJ2-3, with TRBD2 matching 7 bases. The V gene's germline CDR1 is SGHNT and CDR2 YYREEE (reference sequence). J was trimmed by 5 bases and V by 4 bases; bases with no gene match: 1. The CDR3 loop spans 12 amino acids.

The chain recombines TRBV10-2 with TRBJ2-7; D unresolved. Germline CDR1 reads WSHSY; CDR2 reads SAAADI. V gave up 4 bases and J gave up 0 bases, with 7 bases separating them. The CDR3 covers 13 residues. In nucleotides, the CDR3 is TGCGCCAGCAGTGTTCCAGTCTCCTACGAGCAGTACTTC. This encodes CASSVPVSYEQYF.

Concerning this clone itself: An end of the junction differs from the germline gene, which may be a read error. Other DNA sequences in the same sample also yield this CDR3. The chain's CDR3 is CASSYSGTGDYGYTF. The CDR3 DNA is TGTGCCAGCAGTTACTCCGGGACAGGAGACTACGGCTACACCTTC. V gene TRBV6-5 combines with J gene TRBJ1-2; TRBD1 aligns across 8 bases. CDR1 and CDR2 from the germline V gene are MNHEY and SVGAGI. The CDR3 has 15 residues.

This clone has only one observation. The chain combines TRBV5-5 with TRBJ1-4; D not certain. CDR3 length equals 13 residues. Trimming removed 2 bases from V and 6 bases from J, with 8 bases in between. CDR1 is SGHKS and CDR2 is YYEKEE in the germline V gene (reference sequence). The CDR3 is CASSFVLYEKLFF. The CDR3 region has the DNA TGTGCCAGCAGCTTCGTATTGTATGAAAAACTGTTTTTT.

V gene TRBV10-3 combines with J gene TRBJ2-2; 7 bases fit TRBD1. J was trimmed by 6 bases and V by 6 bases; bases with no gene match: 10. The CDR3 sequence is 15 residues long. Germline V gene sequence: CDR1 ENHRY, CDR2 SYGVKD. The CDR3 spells CAISARGIGAGELFF. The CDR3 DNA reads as TGTGCCATCAGCGCCAGGGGGATTGGTGCCGGGGAGCTGTTTTTT.

Here the CDR3 reads CAGFNGYTF. The CDR3 coding sequence is TGTGCCGGCTTTAATGGCTACACCTTC. This chain joins TRBV19 and TRBJ1-2; D is unresolved. The germline V and J ends were trimmed by 11 bases and 6 bases, with 7 bases remaining between them. Germline V CDR1 and CDR2: LNHDA, SQIVND (reference sequence). The CDR3 is 9 residues long.

CDR3 sequence (DNA): TGTGCCAGCTCTAAGAGGACTAGCGGGGGCAGAGATACGCAGTATTTT. Translated: CASSKRTSGGRDTQYF. J is TRBJ2-3 and V is TRBV18; 13 bases agree with TRBD2. The V segment lost 6 bases and the J segment 5 bases; nucleotides outside the gene matches: 8. The CDR3 runs 16 residues. Germline CDR1 and CDR2: KGHSH and LQKENI. The full variable domain, its missing parts supplied by reference TRBV18 and TRBJ2-3, is NAGVMQNPRHLVRRRGQEARLRCSPMKGHSHVYWYRQLPEEGLKFMVYLQKENIIDESGMPKERFSAEFPKEGPSILRIQQVVRGDSAAYFCASSKRTSGGRDTQYFGPGTRLTVL.

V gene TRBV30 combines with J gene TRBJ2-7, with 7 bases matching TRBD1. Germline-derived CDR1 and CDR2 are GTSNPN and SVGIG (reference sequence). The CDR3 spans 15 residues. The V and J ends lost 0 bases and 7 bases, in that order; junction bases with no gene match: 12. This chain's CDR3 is CAWSVPGTVPTEQYF. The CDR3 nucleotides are TGTGCCTGGAGTGTACCCGGGACAGTACCCACGGAGCAGTACTTC. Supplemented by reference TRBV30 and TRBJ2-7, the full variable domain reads SQTIHQWPATLVQPVGSPLSLECTVEGTSNPNLYWYRQAAGRGLQLLFYSVGIGQISSEVPQNLSASRPQDRQFILSSKKLLLSDSGFYLCAWSVPGTVPTEQYFGPGTRLTVT.

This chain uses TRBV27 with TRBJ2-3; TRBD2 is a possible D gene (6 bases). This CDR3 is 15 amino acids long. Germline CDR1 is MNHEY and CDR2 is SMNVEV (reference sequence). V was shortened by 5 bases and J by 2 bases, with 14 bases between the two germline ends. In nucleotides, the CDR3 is TGTGCCAGCAGTGACCTCGGGGGTCTCACAGATACGCAGTATTTT. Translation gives CASSDLGGLTDTQYF.